This T cell receptor beta chain was profiled in a study of T cells in Graves' hyperthyroidism and ophthalmopathy. In the ophthalmopathy cohort, Clinical Activity Score was at least 3, NOSPECS grade at least 4, and duration under 3 months. About 10 ml fresh peripheral blood yielded the PBMCs. There are many counts of this clonotype. Antigen: not known. CDR3 length equals 12 residues. Germline CDR1 reads DFQATT; CDR2 reads SNEGSKA (reference sequence). The germline V and J ends were trimmed by 0 bases and 8 bases, with 10 bases remaining between them. RNA transcripts were the template for amplifying TCR beta CDR3 regions. During a first-round RT-PCR of the TCR CDR3, the HTBI primer set was used. From the multiplex PCR reads, TCRdb called clonotypes with MiXCR, one entry per CDR3 protein. In the table there are around 600,000 distinct CDR3 sequences, 13% to 15% of which are singletons. Overall study findings and caveats: A 13 V-J signature model discriminated ophthalmopathy versus stable hyperthyroidism. Most thyroid clonotypes expanded above 0.001 appeared in blood too.

The V and J genes are TRBV20-1 and TRBJ1-2, with D possibly being TRBD1 (5 bases). The material sequenced was blood. The clonotype comes from a woman in her 50s with Graves' ophthalmopathy. The CDR3 coding sequence is TGCAGTGCTAGAGACAGGGAACAGGGCTACACCTTC. As protein: CSARDREQGYTF.